Listed here are 24 T cell receptor beta chains from one sample, sequenced in a study of T cell responses to AZD1222 COVID-19 vaccine. Here immunoSEQ multiplex PCR was the method, and the copy in TCRdb shows in-frame clones only, minus some. The profile shows about 190,000 clones, about 94% of them singletons. Sequences were derived from peripheral blood, sampled on day 0 of AZD1222 vaccination. The receptor set was obtained from an adult in good health.

This chain links TRBV27 with TRBJ2-7, with D possibly called TRBD1 or TRBD2 (5 bases each). Germline-derived CDR1 and CDR2 are MNHEY and SMNVEV (reference sequence). V lost 5 bases, J lost 3 bases, and 14 bases lay in between. The CDR3 spans 14 residues. CDR3 in amino acids: CASSPGTTDYEQYF. In DNA form, the CDR3 reads TGTGCCAGCAGTCCCGGGACGACTGACTACGAGCAGTACTTC.

The CDR3 sequence: CASSRLQGARNNQPQHF. The CDR3 nucleotides read TGTGCCAGCAGTCGGCTCCAGGGGGCGAGGAACAATCAGCCCCAGCATTTT. The J gene is TRBJ1-5, the V gene TRBV28, with 8 bases aligning to TRBD1. Trimming at V came to 5 bases and at J to 3 bases, leaving 12 bases not matched to a gene. The germline V gene encodes CDR1 MDHEN and CDR2 SYDVKM. The CDR3 length is 17 residues. Together with reference TRBV28 and TRBJ1-5, the CDR3 gives the full variable domain: DVKVTQSSRYLVKRTGEKVFLECVQDMDHENMFWYRQDPGLGLRLIYFSYDVKMKEKGDIPEGYSVSREKKERFSLILESASTNQTSMYLCASSRLQGARNNQPQHFGDGTRLSIL.

The chain has TRBV6-6 and TRBJ1-2; D gene unclear. This CDR3 region has 14 residues. The germline gives CDR1 MNHNY, CDR2 SVGAGI (reference sequence). V lost 9 bases, J lost 6 bases, and 20 bases lay in between. This chain's CDR3 is CASMDRFPLNGYTF. The DNA for the CDR3 is TGTGCCAGTATGGACCGCTTCCCTTTGAATGGCTACACCTTC.

This clone was seen once. V is TRBV7-2 and J is TRBJ2-1; 9 positions match TRBD1. From germline, CDR1 is SGHTA and CDR2 FQGNSA. J gave up 4 bases and V 1 base, and 5 bases lay outside the gene matches. This CDR3 comprises 16 residues. The CDR3 DNA is TGTGCCAGCAGCTTAGTCGGGACAGGGTCGTACAATGAGCAGTTCTTC. It is translated as CASSLVGTGSYNEQFF.

V gene TRBV29-1 combines with J gene TRBJ2-1; no clear D gene. Per the germline V gene, CDR1 is SQVTM and CDR2 is ANQGSEA. Trimming took off 7 bases at V and 0 bases at J, with 13 bases between the two ends. This CDR3 comprises 14 residues. CDR3 coding DNA: TGCAGCGCCCTGGGCCTACTCTCCTACAATGAGCAGTTCTTC. Translating it yields CSALGLLSYNEQFF.

The DNA of the CDR3 is TGTGCCAGCAGCCCGGAAGTCCGGAGTTCCTATGGCTACACCTTC. Residues: CASSPEVRSSYGYTF. V is TRBV28 and J is TRBJ1-2; D gene unclear. V was trimmed by 6 bases and J by 4 bases, leaving 18 bases between them. The CDR3 has 15 residues. CDR1 is MDHEN, CDR2 SYDVKM, per germline.

The J gene is TRBJ1-1, the V gene TRBV5-1; TRBD1 agrees at 9 bases. Losses at the gene ends were 0 bases for V and 4 bases for J; bases not matched to a gene: 7. Per germline, CDR1 SGHRS and CDR2 YFSETQ. The CDR3 contains 16 residues. In DNA, the CDR3 is TGCGCCAGCAGCTTGGCGGGACAGGGAGTTGTCACTGAAGCTTTCTTT. This codes for CASSLAGQGVVTEAFF.

The rearrangement uses TRBV7-6 and TRBJ1-2; tentatively, D is TRBD1 (5 bases). The CDR3 is 16 amino acids. Germline lookup yields CDR1 SGHVS and CDR2 FNYEAQ. V lost 2 bases and J 8 bases, leaving 21 bases between the germline ends. The CDR3 sequence: CASSLISRRDSGGYTF. CDR3 nucleotides: TGTGCCAGCAGCTTAATAAGTAGGAGGGACTCCGGGGGCTACACCTTC. Full variable domain (remainder filled in from reference TRBV7-6 and TRBJ1-2): GAGVSQSPRYKVTKRGQDVALRCDPISGHVSLYWYRQALGQGPEFLTYFNYEAQQDKSGLPNDRFSAERPEGSISTLTIQRTEQRDSAMYRCASSLISRRDSGGYTFGSGTRLTVV.

The table lists this clone with a count of one. The chain recombines TRBV19 with TRBJ2-5; 9 nucleotides align to TRBD1. V was pared by 6 bases and J by 4 bases, with 9 bases of the junction left unmatched. The germline V gene has CDR1 LNHDA and CDR2 SQIVND (reference sequence). The CDR3 is 15 residues long. The CDR3 reads CASRTGTGLGETQYF. The CDR3, as DNA: TGTGCCAGTAGAACCGGGACAGGGTTGGGAGAGACCCAGTACTTC.

This clone was seen a handful of times. The chain carries TRBV7-9 and TRBJ2-5; D is unclear. CDR3 size: 13 residues. Germline V gives CDR1 SEHNR, CDR2 FQNEAQ (reference sequence). Trimming shortened V by 5 bases and J by 5 bases, and 12 bases separated the two germline ends. The CDR3 is CASSPQPGETQYF. The DNA of the CDR3 is TGTGCCAGCAGCCCCCAGCCCGGGGAGACCCAGTACTTC.

The chain uses TRBV28 and TRBJ2-3; D is ambiguous. The CDR3 is 11 amino acids. The V and J ends lost 6 bases and 6 bases respectively, with 7 bases between them. The germline CDR1 and CDR2 sequences are MDHEN and SYDVKM. DNA of the CDR3: TGTGCCAGCAGCTCCCCTGATACGCAGTATTTT. This sequence encodes CASSSPDTQYF.

V usage is TRBV11-2 and J usage is TRBJ2-3; possible D gene TRBD1, 5 bases. Trimming removed 5 bases at V and 1 base at J, with 13 bases between. The CDR3 is made up of 15 amino acids. Germline V CDR1 and CDR2: SGHAT, FQNNGV. The CDR3 DNA follows: TGTGCCAGCAGCCTCAGGGCTATTGGCACAGATACGCAGTATTTT. Amino acids: CASSLRAIGTDTQYF.

The chain uses TRBV5-4 and TRBJ2-1; TRBD1 or TRBD2 may be the D gene (6 bases each). The CDR3 spans 14 residues. Trimming pared 7 bases from V and 6 bases from J, leaving 17 bases between. The germline V gene encodes CDR1 SGHNT and CDR2 YYREEE (reference sequence). Written as DNA, the CDR3 is TGTGCCAGCTCCACGGGGGCCAAAGCCAATGAGCAGTTCTTC. Translating it yields CASSTGAKANEQFF.

The genes are TRBV5-1 and TRBJ1-3; no clear D gene. The V gene's germline CDR1 is SGHRS and CDR2 YFSETQ. This CDR3 is 16 amino acids long. Trimming removed 3 bases at V and 0 bases at J, with 13 bases between. CDR3 bases: TGCGCCAGCAGCTCGGCCCTAGCCGACTCTGGAAACACCATATATTTT. Translating it yields CASSSALADSGNTIYF. Full variable domain (rest looked up from reference TRBV5-1 and TRBJ1-3): KAGVTQTPRYLIKTRGQQVTLSCSPISGHRSVSWYQQTPGQGLQFLFEYFSETQRNKGNFPGRFSGRQFSNSRSEMNVSTLELGDSALYLCASSSALADSGNTIYFGEGSWLTVV.

This sequence joins TRBV30 and TRBJ2-7, with D perhaps assigned TRBD1 or TRBD2 (5 bases each). Germline V CDR1 and CDR2: GTSNPN, SVGIG (reference sequence). V was pared by 0 bases and J by 0 bases, with 15 bases between. This CDR3 contains 16 residues. The CDR3 coding sequence is TGTGCCTGGAGTGTTAGAGGGACGGTGAGCTCCTACGAGCAGTACTTC. Translating it yields CAWSVRGTVSSYEQYF.

The chain has TRBV28 and TRBJ2-4; 9 bases line up with TRBD1. Germline CDR1 reads MDHEN; CDR2 reads SYDVKM. The CDR3 totals 16 residues. V shed 4 bases, J shed 0 bases, and the junction held 4 bases outside the gene matches. CDR3 bases: TGTGCCAGCAGTTCTTGGGACAGGGAAGCCAAAAACATTCAGTACTTC. Translating gives CASSSWDREAKNIQYF.

The chain couples TRBV19 to TRBJ2-2; maybe TRBD1 (6 bases). This CDR3 has 16 amino acids. Trimming removed 2 bases from V and 2 bases from J, with 12 bases in between. Germline assignment: CDR1 LNHDA and CDR2 SQIVND (reference sequence). CDR3 coding DNA: TGTGCCAGTAGTATATTGAGACAGGTTAACACCGGGGAGCTGTTTTTT. Translated: CASSILRQVNTGELFF. Drawing the rest from reference TRBV19 and TRBJ2-2, the complete variable domain is DGGITQSPKYLFRKEGQNVTLSCEQNLNHDAMYWYRQDPGQGLRLIYYSQIVNDFQKGDIAEGYSVSREKKESFPLTVTSAQKNPTAFYLCASSILRQVNTGELFFGEGSRLTVL.

This clone appeared a single time. This sequence joins TRBV4-1 and TRBJ1-1, with D possibly matching TRBD1 (5 bases). Deletions cut 5 bases from V and 1 base from J, with 14 bases between. Germline CDR1 reads MGHRA; CDR2 reads YSYEKL. CDR3 length: 15 amino acids. CDR3 coding DNA: TGCGCCAGCAGCTTACCGGACACCCCGAACACTGAAGCTTTCTTT. Its protein is CASSLPDTPNTEAFF.

This sequence joins TRBV27 and TRBJ1-1; D perhaps matches TRBD1 (5 bases). This CDR3 has 14 amino acids. Deletions cut 3 bases from V and 2 bases from J, with 10 bases between. Germline V lookup: CDR1 MNHEY, CDR2 SMNVEV (reference sequence). CDR3 protein: CASSFGAGNTEAFF. The CDR3 DNA reads as TGTGCCAGCAGTTTTGGGGCAGGTAACACTGAAGCTTTCTTT.

The V and J genes are TRBV4-3 and TRBJ1-2; D gene uncertain. Trimming took off 0 bases at V and 1 base at J, with 9 bases between the two ends. Germline V gene lookup returns CDR1 LGHNA and CDR2 YSLEER. This CDR3 is 15 amino acids long. DNA of the CDR3: TGCGCCAGCAGCCAAGATATCGCTAGTAACTATGGCTACACCTTC. It specifies CASSQDIASNYGYTF.

The chain joins TRBV27 to TRBJ2-2, with no clear D. Trimming took 3 bases from V and 4 from J, leaving 3 bases between them. This CDR3 is 12 amino acids long. Germline loops: CDR1 MNHEY, CDR2 SMNVEV (reference sequence). The CDR3 reads CASSLGTGELFF. The CDR3 DNA follows: TGTGCCAGCAGTTTGGGCACCGGGGAGCTGTTTTTT.

This clone has only one observation. The genes are TRBV7-2 and TRBJ1-3, with unresolved D. Germline lookup yields CDR1 SGHTA and CDR2 FQGNSA. V gave up 3 bases and J gave up 4 bases, with 10 bases separating them. The CDR3 loop spans 14 amino acids. CDR3 in DNA: TGTGCCAGCAGCTTGGACCACCCGGGAAACACCATATATTTT. Its translation: CASSLDHPGNTIYF.

This chain uses TRBV7-9 with TRBJ1-2, with D hard to call. V lost 4 bases to trimming and J lost 4 bases, with 19 bases between them. This CDR3 has 16 residues. Germline-derived CDR1 and CDR2 are SEHNR and FQNEAQ (reference sequence). The CDR3 loop reads CASSSNRAAKGYGYTF. CDR3 sequence (DNA): TGTGCCAGCAGCTCAAACCGGGCCGCTAAGGGCTATGGCTACACCTTC. Full variable domain (rest looked up from reference TRBV7-9 and TRBJ1-2): DTGVSQNPRHKITKRGQNVTFRCDPISEHNRLYWYRQTLGQGPEFLTYFQNEAQLEKSRLLSDRFSAERPKGSFSTLEIQRTEQGDSAMYLCASSSNRAAKGYGYTFGSGTRLTVV.

This chain uses TRBV6-1 with TRBJ1-2; D remains ambiguous. CDR1 and CDR2 (germline): MNHNS, SASEGT. The CDR3 runs to 15 residues. V was shortened by 2 bases and J by 0 bases, with 10 bases between the two germline ends. This CDR3 reads CASSELGYANYGYTF. CDR3 in DNA: TGTGCCAGCAGTGAACTGGGCTACGCTAACTATGGCTACACCTTC.